One and the same sample provided the 30 T cell receptor beta chains below, sequenced in a study of metastatic and nonmetastatic thyroid tumors. MiXCR re-clonotyped the PCR reads for TCRdb. The repertoire holds thousands of clones, with 33% as singletons. Each patient went into thyroid surgery without having received any treatment. Specimen: adjacent normal tissue. The source is a female donor with papillary thyroid cancer or a benign thyroid nodule (not recorded which). Some clones in this sample may be carry-over from other donors' samples.

The sample holds a few counts of this clone. The chain joins TRBV6-2 or TRBV6-3 to TRBJ2-1, with TRBD2 matching 11 bases. Germline CDR1 is MNHEY and CDR2 is SVGEGT. Trimming removed 5 bases from V and 4 bases from J; junction bases left unmatched: 10. The CDR3 length is 17 residues. The CDR3 region has the DNA TGTGCCAGCAGTCCTACCAGGGGACTAGCGGAATACAATGAGCAGTTCTTC. This gives the protein CASSPTRGLAEYNEQFF.

This chain connects TRBV12-3 or TRBV12-4 to TRBJ1-2; tentative D call: TRBD1 (6 bases). This CDR3 has 13 amino acids. Trimming pared 5 bases from V and 3 bases from J, leaving 10 bases between. The CDR3 coding sequence is TGTGCCAGCAGTACAGGGTTGGACTATGGCTACACCTTC. Its translation is CASSTGLDYGYTF.

The gene calls are TRBV10-3 and TRBJ1-2; no definite D call. There are 16 residues in the CDR3. The V and J ends lost 7 bases and 1 base respectively, with 19 bases between them. Germline loops: CDR1 ENHRY, CDR2 SYGVKD. CDR3: CAINTARRDINYGYTF. CDR3 bases: TGTGCCATCAATACAGCTCGGAGAGATATTAACTATGGCTACACCTTC.

Concerning this clone: At the DNA level, this CDR3 is encoded by other sequences in the same sample as well. The CDR3 here is CASSERKNYGYTF. The DNA for the CDR3 is TGTGCCAGCAGTGAACGAAAAAACTATGGCTACACCTTC. This chain joins TRBV6-1 and TRBJ1-2, with D hard to call. The CDR3 has 13 amino acids. The V and J ends lost 2 bases and 2 bases respectively, with 6 bases between them. Germline V gene lookup returns CDR1 MNHNS and CDR2 SASEGT.

The J gene is TRBJ1-1, the V gene TRBV6-2 or TRBV6-3, with D possibly matching TRBD1 (6 bases). Germline V CDR1 and CDR2: MNHEY, SVGEGT. Trimming removed 6 bases from V and 6 bases from J, with 11 bases in between. The CDR3 runs 12 residues. CDR3 residues: CASRGGGAEAFF. For the CDR3, the DNA is TGTGCCAGCAGAGGGGGGGGCGCTGAAGCTTTCTTT.

The chain has TRBV20-1 and TRBJ1-4, with 7 bases matching TRBD1. The V segment lost 4 bases and the J segment 4 bases; nucleotides outside the gene matches: 6. The CDR3 extends over 14 amino acids. Germline CDR1 is DFQATT and CDR2 is SNEGSKA (reference sequence). CDR3 nucleotide sequence: TGCAGTGCTACCACAGGGGCCCTTAATGAAAAACTGTTTTTT. Residues: CSATTGALNEKLFF.

The table lists this clone with many counts. The rearrangement links TRBV27 to TRBJ2-3, with 8 bases lining up with TRBD1. The CDR3 spans 17 residues. Germline loops: CDR1 MNHEY, CDR2 SMNVEV (reference sequence). V gave up 3 bases and J gave up 2 bases; unmatched junction bases: 10. DNA for the CDR3: TGTGCCAGCAGTTTTACCCGGACAGGGAAATTCACAGATACGCAGTATTTT. Translating it yields CASSFTRTGKFTDTQYF.

The genes are TRBV20-1 and TRBJ2-7; 9 nucleotides match TRBD1. Germline values: CDR1 DFQATT, CDR2 SNEGSKA (reference sequence). The CDR3 sequence is 14 residues long. V dropped 3 bases and J dropped 3; count of bases not matched to a gene: 6. CDR3 in DNA: TGCAGTGCTAGCGGACAGGGGATTGACTACGAGCAGTACTTC. Residues: CSASGQGIDYEQYF.

The rearrangement links TRBV19 to TRBJ2-6; tentatively, D is TRBD2 (6 bases). CDR3 length equals 15 residues. V was clipped by 10 bases and J by 0 bases, with 13 bases between them. The germline V gene encodes CDR1 LNHDA and CDR2 SQIVND (reference sequence). The CDR3 here is CATLALSSGANVLTF. CDR3 in DNA: TGTGCCACCCTAGCGTTAAGCTCTGGGGCCAACGTCCTGACTTTC.

This clone was counted a few times. The rearrangement links TRBV15 to TRBJ1-6, with 10 positions matching TRBD1. Germline CDR1 reads LNHNV; CDR2 reads YYDKDF (reference sequence). The ends lost 4 bases at V and 8 bases at J; junction bases unmatched: 8. The CDR3 extends over 16 amino acids. CDR3 in DNA: TGTGCCACCAGCAATCCGACAGGGGGCCTATATTCACCCCTCCACTTT. Protein sequence: CATSNPTGGLYSPLHF.

The chain has TRBV27 and TRBJ2-3; D unresolved. The CDR3 has 11 residues. Trimming removed 5 bases at V and 9 bases at J, with 9 bases between. Germline values: CDR1 MNHEY, CDR2 SMNVEV (reference sequence). The CDR3 is CASSLGDTQYF. The CDR3 DNA reads TGTGCCAGCAGTCTCGGTGACACGCAGTATTTT.

In regard to this clone: The junction and the germline gene differ at one end; a read error may be behind it. The chain links TRBV19 to TRBJ2-2; maybe TRBD2 (5 bases). The CDR3 spans 13 residues. CDR1 and CDR2 from the germline V gene are LNHDA and SQIVND (reference sequence). The CDR3 coding sequence is TGTGCCACTGACACGGGGTACACCTGGGAGCTGTTTTTT. It specifies CATDTGYTWELFF. Drawing the rest from reference TRBV19 and TRBJ2-2, the complete variable domain is DGGITQSPKYLFRKEGQNVTLSCEQNLNHDAMYWYRQDPGQGLRLIYYSQIVNDFQKGDIAEGYSVSREKKESFPLTVTSAQKNPTAFYLCATDTGYTWELFFGEGSRLTVL.

V usage is TRBV7-8 and J usage is TRBJ1-2; D may be TRBD1 (5 bases). Trimming removed 1 base from V and 2 bases from J, with 5 bases in between. CDR3 length equals 13 residues. Germline V gene sequence: CDR1 SGHVS, CDR2 FQNEAQ. The CDR3 DNA sequence: TGTGCCAGCAGCTTAGGACAGAACTATGGCTACACCTTC. It yields the protein CASSLGQNYGYTF.

This clone occurred a few times. The chain carries TRBV6-1 and TRBJ2-7; D call uncertain. Germline V gene data show CDR1 as MNHNS and CDR2 as SASEGT. The V end was cut by 4 bases, the J end by 5 bases, with 18 bases between. The length of the CDR3 is 15 residues. The CDR3: CASSGASNILDEQYF. CDR3 sequence (DNA): TGTGCCAGCAGTGGGGCATCTAATATATTAGACGAGCAGTACTTC.

Comments on this clone: The junction departs from the called germline gene at one end, perhaps through a read error. The chain has TRBV7-1 and TRBJ2-1; unclear D gene. TRBV7-1 is recorded as an ORF, its role being uncertain. The length of the CDR3 is 19 residues. In DNA form, the CDR3 reads TGTGCCAGCAGCTCCGTCGTAATCGGTGGGCACTCGGGCTACAATGAACAGTTCTTC. This translates into CASSSVVIGGHSGYNEQFF.

The rearrangement links TRBV11-3 to TRBJ2-7; 15 bases line up with TRBD2. In germline, CDR1 is SGHNT, CDR2 YENEEA. The CDR3 has 16 residues. Trimming cost V 5 bases and J 4 bases; bases outside gene matches: 6. In nucleotides, the CDR3 is TGTGCCAGCAGCCGCGGACTAGCGGGAGGGATGTACGAGCAGTACTTC. This translates into CASSRGLAGGMYEQYF. Combining the CDR3 with reference TRBV11-3 and TRBJ2-7 gives the whole variable domain EAGVVQSPRYKIIEKKQPVAFWCNPISGHNTLYWYLQNLGQGPELLIRYENEEAVDDSQLPKDRFSAERLKGVDSTLKIQPAELGDSAVYLCASSRGLAGGMYEQYFGPGTRLTVT.

The chain combines TRBV19 with TRBJ2-3; D ambiguous. Per the germline V gene, CDR1 is LNHDA and CDR2 is SQIVND (reference sequence). This CDR3 has 17 amino acids. Trimming pared 3 bases from V and 0 bases from J, leaving 16 bases between. CDR3 sequence: CASSMSSWYLSTDTQYF. The CDR3, as DNA: TGTGCCAGTAGTATGTCTTCGTGGTATCTGAGCACAGATACGCAGTATTTT.

This chain connects TRBV9 to TRBJ1-1; D unclear. The CDR3 runs to 13 residues. The V end lost 4 bases, the J end lost 5 bases, and 12 bases lay between the germline ends. The V gene's germline CDR1 is SGDLS and CDR2 YYNGEE. CDR3 sequence (DNA): TGTGCCAGCAGCTTTGGGGATGGAACTGAAGCTTTCTTT. Translation gives CASSFGDGTEAFF.

The rearrangement links TRBV7-2 to TRBJ2-3, with D hard to call. V lost 0 bases and J lost 2, with 6 bases in between. The CDR3 sequence is 14 residues long. Per the germline V gene, CDR1 is SGHTA and CDR2 is FQGNSA. The CDR3 region has the DNA TGTGCCAGCAGCTTAGCGGCGCACACAGATACGCAGTATTTT. Amino acid sequence: CASSLAAHTDTQYF.

This clone was observed a handful of times. A clone one base away is much larger, so this may be a read error. The genes are TRBV15 and TRBJ2-7; D uncertain. From germline, CDR1 is LNHNV and CDR2 YYDKDF (reference sequence). The CDR3 runs 12 residues. CDR3 protein: CATSRDETEQHF. As DNA, the CDR3 is TGTGCCACCAGCAGAGATGAGACCGAGCAGCACTTC.

Only a few counts were recorded for this clone. The gene calls are TRBV28 and TRBJ2-1; D is tentatively TRBD1 or TRBD2 (7 bases each). Germline V gene lookup returns CDR1 MDHEN and CDR2 SYDVKM. V was pared by 7 bases and J by 9 bases, with 16 bases between. The CDR3 has 13 residues. DNA of the CDR3: TGTGCCAGCAACATACAGGGGAGGGCTGAGCAGTTCTTC. Protein: CASNIQGRAEQFF.

The chain carries TRBV9 and TRBJ2-1, with D uncertain. V was cut by 3 bases and J by 0 bases, with 16 bases left in between. Germline CDR1 and CDR2: SGDLS and YYNGEE. The CDR3 totals 17 residues. The CDR3 loop reads CASSGSVTVSSYNEQFF. The CDR3 region has the DNA TGTGCCAGCAGCGGGTCCGTAACGGTAAGCTCCTACAATGAGCAGTTCTTC.

This clone is judged large. DNA for the CDR3: TGCGCCAGCAGTAGGTCGAGCGGGAGACTCCACACCGGGGAGCTGTTTTTT. Its translation is CASSRSSGRLHTGELFF. The chain employs TRBV10-1 and TRBJ2-2; 8 bases agree with TRBD2. This CDR3 is 17 amino acids long. J lost 3 bases, V lost 5 bases, and 11 bases had no gene match. The germline V gene has CDR1 WNHNN and CDR2 SYGVQD (reference sequence).

The rearrangement links TRBV5-1 to TRBJ1-1, with D possibly TRBD1 on 6 matching bases. V lost 5 bases and J 1 base, leaving 9 bases between the germline ends. The CDR3 covers 13 residues. CDR1 and CDR2 (germline): SGHRS, YFSETQ. The CDR3: CASRDSQNTEAFF. CDR3 bases: TGCGCCAGCAGGGACAGCCAGAACACTGAAGCTTTCTTT. Complete variable domain (other parts from reference TRBV5-1 and TRBJ1-1): KAGVTQTPRYLIKTRGQQVTLSCSPISGHRSVSWYQQTPGQGLQFLFEYFSETQRNKGNFPGRFSGRQFSNSRSEMNVSTLELGDSALYLCASRDSQNTEAFFGQGTRLTVV.

The CDR3 here is CAWSDPPREHGYTF. The DNA of the CDR3 is TGTGCCTGGAGCGACCCTCCAAGGGAGCATGGCTACACCTTC. This chain links TRBV30 with TRBJ1-2, with D hard to call. V shed 3 bases and J shed 6 bases, with 17 bases lying between them. CDR3 size: 14 residues. The germline gives CDR1 GTSNPN, CDR2 SVGIG (reference sequence).

The chain has TRBV6-1 and TRBJ2-7; D perhaps matches TRBD2 (5 bases). The V end was cut by 7 bases, the J end by 5 bases, with 9 bases between. Germline CDR1 is MNHNS and CDR2 is SASEGT. There are 11 residues in the CDR3. The CDR3 DNA follows: TGTGCCAGCATGGAGGCCAACGAGCAGTACTTC. It specifies CASMEANEQYF.

At least ten counts were recorded for this clone. A much larger clone differs by one base, so this may be a read error. Other DNA sequences within the sample encode an identical CDR3. V and J are TRBV11-2 and TRBJ2-5; weak D call: TRBD2 (5 bases). The CDR3 loop spans 17 amino acids. Germline CDR1 is SGHAT and CDR2 is FQNNGV. The DNA of the CDR3 is TGTGCCAGCAGCTTCCCCCCCACGGGGAAGGTTAGAGAGACTCAGTACTTC. Translated, it gives CASSFPPTGKVRETQYF. Full variable domain (outside the CDR3, taken from reference TRBV11-2 and TRBJ2-5): EAGVAQSPRYKIIEKRQSVAFWCNPISGHATLYWYQQILGQGPKLLIQFQNNGVVDDSQLPKDRFSAERLKGVDSTLKIQPAKLEDSAVYLCASSFPPTGKVRETQYFGPGTRLLVL.

V gene TRBV5-1 combines with J gene TRBJ2-5; TRBD2 matches 11 bases. Germline loops: CDR1 SGHRS, CDR2 YFSETQ. The CDR3 covers 16 residues. The V and J ends lost 0 bases and 1 base, in that order; junction bases with no gene match: 2. The DNA for the CDR3 is TGCGCCAGCAGCTTGGCTAGCGGGGGGTTCCAAGAGACCCAGTACTTC. This gives the protein CASSLASGGFQETQYF.

The chain employs TRBV5-1 and TRBJ2-2; 7 bases are shared with TRBD1. The CDR3 length is 14 residues. In germline, CDR1 is SGHRS, CDR2 YFSETQ. Unmatched junction bases numbered 5, after V lost 2 bases and J lost 7 bases. The CDR3 DNA reads TGCGCCAGCAGCTTACAGGGGATTATCGGGGAGCTGTTTTTT. Its protein is CASSLQGIIGELFF.

This clone has a handful of counts. The chain has TRBV6-1 and TRBJ2-7; 7 positions agree with TRBD1. Germline V lookup: CDR1 MNHNS, CDR2 SASEGT. The CDR3 has 16 amino acids. V gave up 6 bases and J gave up 6 bases; unmatched junction bases: 17. The CDR3 sequence: CASSPRPPGQKTEQYF. CDR3 in DNA: TGTGCCAGCAGCCCCAGGCCCCCGGGACAGAAAACCGAGCAGTACTTC.